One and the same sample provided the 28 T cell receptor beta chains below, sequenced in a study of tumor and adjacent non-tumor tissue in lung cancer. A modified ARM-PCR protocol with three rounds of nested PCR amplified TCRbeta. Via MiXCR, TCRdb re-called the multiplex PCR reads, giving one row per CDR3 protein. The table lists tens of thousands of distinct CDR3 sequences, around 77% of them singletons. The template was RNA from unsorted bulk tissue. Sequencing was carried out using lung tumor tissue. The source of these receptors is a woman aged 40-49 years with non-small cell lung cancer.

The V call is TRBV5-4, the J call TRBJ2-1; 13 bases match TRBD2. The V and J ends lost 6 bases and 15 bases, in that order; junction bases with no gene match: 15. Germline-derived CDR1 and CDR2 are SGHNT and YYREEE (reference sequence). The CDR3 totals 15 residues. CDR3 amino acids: CASTHRTSGRNEWFF. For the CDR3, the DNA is TGTGCCAGCACCCACCGGACTAGCGGGAGAAATGAGTGGTTCTTC.

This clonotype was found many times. This chain's CDR3 is CSVGGDHQETQYF. CDR3 in DNA: TGCAGCGTTGGGGGGGACCACCAAGAGACCCAGTACTTC. The chain links TRBV29-1 to TRBJ2-5; perhaps TRBD2 as D (6 bases). Germline CDR1 SQVTM, CDR2 ANQGSEA. Trimming pared 4 bases from V and 0 bases from J, leaving 9 bases between. CDR3 size: 13 residues. The full variable domain, rest sourced from reference TRBV29-1 and TRBJ2-5, is SAVISQKPSRDICQRGTSLTIQCQVDSQVTMMFWYRQQPGQSLTLIATANQGSEATYESGFVIDKFPISRPNLTFSTLTVSNMSPEDSSIYLCSVGGDHQETQYFGPGTRLLVL.

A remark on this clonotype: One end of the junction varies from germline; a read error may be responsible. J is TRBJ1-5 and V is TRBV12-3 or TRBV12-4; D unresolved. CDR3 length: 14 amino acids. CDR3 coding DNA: TGCGCCAGCAGGAGGAGGGATAGCAATCAGCCCCAGCATTTT. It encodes CASRRRDSNQPQHF.

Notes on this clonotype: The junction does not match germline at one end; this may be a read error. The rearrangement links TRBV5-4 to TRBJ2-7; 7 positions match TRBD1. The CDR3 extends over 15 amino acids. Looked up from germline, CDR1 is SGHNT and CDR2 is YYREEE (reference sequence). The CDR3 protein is CVSSLVTGSSYEQYF. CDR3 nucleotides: TGTGTCAGCAGCTTGGTGACAGGGTCCTCCTACGAGCAGTACTTC. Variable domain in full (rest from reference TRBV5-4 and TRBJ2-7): ETGVTQSPTHLIKTRGQQVTLRCSSQSGHNTVSWYQQALGQGPQFIFQYYREEENGRGNFPPRFSGLQFPNYSSELNVNALELDDSALYLCVSSLVTGSSYEQYFGPGTRLTVT.

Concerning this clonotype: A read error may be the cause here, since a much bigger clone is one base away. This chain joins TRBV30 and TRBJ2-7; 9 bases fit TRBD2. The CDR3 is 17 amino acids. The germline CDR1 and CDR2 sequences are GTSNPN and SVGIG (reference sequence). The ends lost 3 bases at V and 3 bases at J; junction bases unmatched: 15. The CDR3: CAWSPPPRLAAIYEQYF. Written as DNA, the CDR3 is TGTGCCTGGAGCCCACCGCCTCGACTAGCGGCGATCTACGAGCAGTACTTC.

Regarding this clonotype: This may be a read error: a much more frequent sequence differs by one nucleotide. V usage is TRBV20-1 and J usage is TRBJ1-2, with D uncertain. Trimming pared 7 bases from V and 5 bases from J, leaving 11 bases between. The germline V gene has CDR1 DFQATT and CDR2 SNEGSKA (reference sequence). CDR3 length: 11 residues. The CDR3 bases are TGCAGTGAGGTGACCGAATATGGCTACACCTTC. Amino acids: CSEVTEYGYTF.

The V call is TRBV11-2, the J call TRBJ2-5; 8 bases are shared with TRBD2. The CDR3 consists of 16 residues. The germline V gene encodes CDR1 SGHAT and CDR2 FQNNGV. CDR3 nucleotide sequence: TGTACCGGCAGCTCCCCGGGCGGGGGGATACGAGAGACCCAGTACTTC. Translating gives CTGSSPGGGIRETQYF.

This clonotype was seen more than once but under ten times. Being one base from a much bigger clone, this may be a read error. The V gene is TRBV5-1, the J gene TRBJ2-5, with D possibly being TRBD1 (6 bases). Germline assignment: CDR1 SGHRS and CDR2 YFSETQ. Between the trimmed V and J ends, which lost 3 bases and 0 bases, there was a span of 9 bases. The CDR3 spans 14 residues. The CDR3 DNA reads TGCGCCAGCAGCTCTAACAGGGACCAAGAGACCCAGTACTTC. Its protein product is CASSSNRDQETQYF.

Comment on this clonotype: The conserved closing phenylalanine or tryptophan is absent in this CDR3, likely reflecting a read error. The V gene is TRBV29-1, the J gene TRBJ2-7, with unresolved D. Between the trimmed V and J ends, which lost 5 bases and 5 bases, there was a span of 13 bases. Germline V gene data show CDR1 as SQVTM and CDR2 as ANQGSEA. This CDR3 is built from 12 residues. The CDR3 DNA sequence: TGCAGCGTTAGAGGTAGCAACCACGAGCAGTACATC. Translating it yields CSVRGSNHEQYI.

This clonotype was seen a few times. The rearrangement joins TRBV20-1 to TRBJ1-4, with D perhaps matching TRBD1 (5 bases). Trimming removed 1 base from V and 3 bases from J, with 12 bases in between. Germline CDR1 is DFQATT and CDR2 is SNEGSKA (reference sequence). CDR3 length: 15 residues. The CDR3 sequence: CSARALTEPNEKLFF. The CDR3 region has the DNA TGCAGTGCTAGAGCCCTGACAGAACCTAATGAAAAACTGTTTTTT.

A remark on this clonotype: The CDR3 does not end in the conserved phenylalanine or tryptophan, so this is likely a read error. DNA of the CDR3: TGTCCCAGCAGCCCACTAGGGGACAGGGGCTATGGCTACACCTTA. Translating it yields CPSSPLGDRGYGYTL. The rearrangement uses TRBV6-6 and TRBJ1-2; 10 nucleotides agree with TRBD1. This CDR3 contains 15 residues. Germline V gene data show CDR1 as MNHNY and CDR2 as SVGAGI (reference sequence).

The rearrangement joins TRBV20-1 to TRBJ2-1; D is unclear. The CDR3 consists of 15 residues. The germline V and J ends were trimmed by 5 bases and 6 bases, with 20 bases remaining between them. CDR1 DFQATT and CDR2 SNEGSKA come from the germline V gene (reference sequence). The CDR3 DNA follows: TGCAGTGCTCGCTTCCTAGGCAGGAAAGGCAATGAGCAGTTCTTC. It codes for CSARFLGRKGNEQFF.

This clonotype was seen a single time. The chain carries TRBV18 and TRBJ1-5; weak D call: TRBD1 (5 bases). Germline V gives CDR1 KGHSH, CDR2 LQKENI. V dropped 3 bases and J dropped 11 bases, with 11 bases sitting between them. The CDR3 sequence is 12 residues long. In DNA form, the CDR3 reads TGTGCCAGCTCACCGGAGGGGCGGGCCCAGCATTTT. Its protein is CASSPEGRAQHF.

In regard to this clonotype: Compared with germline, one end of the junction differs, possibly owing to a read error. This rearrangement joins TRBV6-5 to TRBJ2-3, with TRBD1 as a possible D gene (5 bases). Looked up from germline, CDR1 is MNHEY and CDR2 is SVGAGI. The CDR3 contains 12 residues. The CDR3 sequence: CTSSYSRGTQYF. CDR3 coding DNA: TGTACCAGCAGTTACTCTAGGGGTACGCAGTATTTT.

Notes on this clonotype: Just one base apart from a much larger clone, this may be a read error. CDR3 in amino acids: CASSVNGDHEQYF. The DNA of the CDR3 is TGTGCCAGCAGTGTAAACGGGGACCACGAGCAGTACTTC. This rearrangement joins TRBV6-1 to TRBJ2-7; either TRBD1 or TRBD2 may supply D (5 bases each). Germline lookup yields CDR1 MNHNS and CDR2 SASEGT. The CDR3 contains 13 residues. The V and J ends lost 4 bases and 5 bases respectively, with 12 bases between them.

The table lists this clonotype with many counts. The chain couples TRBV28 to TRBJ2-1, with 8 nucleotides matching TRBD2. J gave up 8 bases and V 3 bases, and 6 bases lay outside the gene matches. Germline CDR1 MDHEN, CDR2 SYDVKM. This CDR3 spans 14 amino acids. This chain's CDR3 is CASSFVAGTDEQFF. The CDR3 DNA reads TGTGCCAGCAGTTTTGTAGCGGGAACTGATGAGCAGTTCTTC.

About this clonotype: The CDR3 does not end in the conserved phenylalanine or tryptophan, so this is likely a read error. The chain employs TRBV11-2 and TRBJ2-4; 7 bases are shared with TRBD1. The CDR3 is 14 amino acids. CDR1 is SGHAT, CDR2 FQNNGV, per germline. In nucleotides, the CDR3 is TGTGCCGGCAGCCGAACAGGGACAGAAAACATTCAGTACTCC. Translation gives CAGSRTGTENIQYS.

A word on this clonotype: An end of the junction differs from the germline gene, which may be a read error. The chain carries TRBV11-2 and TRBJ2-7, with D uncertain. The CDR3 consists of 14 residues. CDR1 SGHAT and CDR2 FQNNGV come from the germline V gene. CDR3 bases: TGTGCCAGTAGCTTAGTCTCAAACTTCTATGAGCAGTACTTC. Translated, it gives CASSLVSNFYEQYF.

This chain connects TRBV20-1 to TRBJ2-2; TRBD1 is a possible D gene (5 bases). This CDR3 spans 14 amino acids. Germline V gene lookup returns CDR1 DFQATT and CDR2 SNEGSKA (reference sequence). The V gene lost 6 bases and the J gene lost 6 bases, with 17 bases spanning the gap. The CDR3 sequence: CSARLVRASGELFF. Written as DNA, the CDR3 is TGCAGTGCCAGGCTAGTCAGGGCATCCGGGGAGCTGTTTTTT.

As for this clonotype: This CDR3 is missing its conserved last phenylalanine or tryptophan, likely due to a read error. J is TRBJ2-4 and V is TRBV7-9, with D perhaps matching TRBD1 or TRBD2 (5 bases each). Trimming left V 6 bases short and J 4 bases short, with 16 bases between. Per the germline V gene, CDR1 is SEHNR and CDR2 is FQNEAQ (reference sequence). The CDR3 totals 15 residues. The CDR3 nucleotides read TGTGCCAGCAGAGACGACAAGGGACCGAAAAACATTCAGTACCTC. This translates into CASRDDKGPKNIQYL.

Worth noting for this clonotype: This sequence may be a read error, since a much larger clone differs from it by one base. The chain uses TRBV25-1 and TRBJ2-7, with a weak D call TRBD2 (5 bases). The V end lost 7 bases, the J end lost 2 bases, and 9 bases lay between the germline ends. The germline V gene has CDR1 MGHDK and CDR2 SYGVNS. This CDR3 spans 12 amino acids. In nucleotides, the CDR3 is TGTGCCAGCATGGGAGAGACCTACGAGCAGTACTTC. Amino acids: CASMGETYEQYF.

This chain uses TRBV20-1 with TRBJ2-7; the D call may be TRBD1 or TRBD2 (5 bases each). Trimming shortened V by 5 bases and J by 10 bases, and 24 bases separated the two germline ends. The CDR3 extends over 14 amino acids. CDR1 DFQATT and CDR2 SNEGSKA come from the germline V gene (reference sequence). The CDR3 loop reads CSAGRDGVSYYQYF. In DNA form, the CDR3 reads TGCAGTGCTGGCCGGGACGGTGTCTCCTACTATCAGTACTTC.

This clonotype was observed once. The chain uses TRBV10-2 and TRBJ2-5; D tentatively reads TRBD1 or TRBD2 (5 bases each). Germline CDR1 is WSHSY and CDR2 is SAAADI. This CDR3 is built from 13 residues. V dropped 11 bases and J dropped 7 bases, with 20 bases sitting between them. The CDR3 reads CAGGEGPVGTQYF. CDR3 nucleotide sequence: TGCGCCGGCGGTGAGGGGCCGGTGGGGACCCAGTACTTC.

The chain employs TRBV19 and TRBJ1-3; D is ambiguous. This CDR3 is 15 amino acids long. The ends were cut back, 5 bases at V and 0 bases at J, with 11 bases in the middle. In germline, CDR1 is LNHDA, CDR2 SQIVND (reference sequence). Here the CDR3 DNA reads TGTGCCAGTAGTGCGTCGTGGAGCTCTGGAAACACCATATATTTT. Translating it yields CASSASWSSGNTIYF.

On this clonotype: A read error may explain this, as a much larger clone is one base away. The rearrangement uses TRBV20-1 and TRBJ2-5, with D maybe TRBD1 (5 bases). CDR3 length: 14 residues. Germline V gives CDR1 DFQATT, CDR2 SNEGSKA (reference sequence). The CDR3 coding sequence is TGCAGTGTTAGAGATTCGGCAGGGATGGGGACCCAGTACTTC. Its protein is CSVRDSAGMGTQYF.

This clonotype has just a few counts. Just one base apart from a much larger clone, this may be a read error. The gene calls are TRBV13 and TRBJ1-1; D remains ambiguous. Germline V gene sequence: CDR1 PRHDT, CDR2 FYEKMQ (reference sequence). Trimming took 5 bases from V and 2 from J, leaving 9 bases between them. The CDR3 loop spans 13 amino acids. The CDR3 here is CASSRNTNTEAFF. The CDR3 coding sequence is TGTGCCAGCAGCCGAAACACCAACACTGAAGCTTTCTTT.

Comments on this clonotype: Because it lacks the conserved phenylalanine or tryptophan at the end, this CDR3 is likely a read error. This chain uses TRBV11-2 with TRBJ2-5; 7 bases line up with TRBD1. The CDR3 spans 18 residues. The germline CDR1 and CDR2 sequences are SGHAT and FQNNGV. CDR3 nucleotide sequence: TGTGTCAGCAGCGGTAGCAGATCCACCGGGACAGCTCAAGAGACCCAGTACTCC. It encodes CVSSGSRSTGTAQETQYS.

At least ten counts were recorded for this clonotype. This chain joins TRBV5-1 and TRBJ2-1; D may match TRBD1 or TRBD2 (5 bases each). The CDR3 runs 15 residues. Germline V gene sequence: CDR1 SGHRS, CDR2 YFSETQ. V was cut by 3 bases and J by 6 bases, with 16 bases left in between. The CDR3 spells CASSWGTGVGNEQFF. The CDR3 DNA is TGCGCCAGCAGCTGGGGGACCGGAGTTGGCAATGAGCAGTTCTTC.